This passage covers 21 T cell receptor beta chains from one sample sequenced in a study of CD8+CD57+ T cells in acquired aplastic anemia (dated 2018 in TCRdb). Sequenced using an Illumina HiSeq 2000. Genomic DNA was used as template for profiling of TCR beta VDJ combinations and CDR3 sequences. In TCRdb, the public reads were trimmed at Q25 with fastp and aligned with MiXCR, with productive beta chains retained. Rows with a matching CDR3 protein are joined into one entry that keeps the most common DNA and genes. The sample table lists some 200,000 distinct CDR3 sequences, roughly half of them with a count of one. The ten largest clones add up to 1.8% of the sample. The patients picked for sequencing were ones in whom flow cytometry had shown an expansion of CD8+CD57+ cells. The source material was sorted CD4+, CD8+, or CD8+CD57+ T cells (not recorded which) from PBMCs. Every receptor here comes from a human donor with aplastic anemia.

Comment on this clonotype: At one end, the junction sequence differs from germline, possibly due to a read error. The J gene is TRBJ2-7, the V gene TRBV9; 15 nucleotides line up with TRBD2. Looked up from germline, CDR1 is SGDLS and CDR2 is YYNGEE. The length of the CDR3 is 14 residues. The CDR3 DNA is TGTGCCAGCAGTTTGGGACTAGCGGGAGGCTCCAGTGAGTTC. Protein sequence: CASSLGLAGGSSEF.

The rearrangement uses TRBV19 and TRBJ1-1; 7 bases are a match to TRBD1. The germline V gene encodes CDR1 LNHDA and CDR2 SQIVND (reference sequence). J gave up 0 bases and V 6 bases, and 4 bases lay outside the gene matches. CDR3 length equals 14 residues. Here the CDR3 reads CASRRDSLNTEAFF. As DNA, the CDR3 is TGTGCCAGTAGGAGGGACAGTTTGAACACTGAAGCTTTCTTT.

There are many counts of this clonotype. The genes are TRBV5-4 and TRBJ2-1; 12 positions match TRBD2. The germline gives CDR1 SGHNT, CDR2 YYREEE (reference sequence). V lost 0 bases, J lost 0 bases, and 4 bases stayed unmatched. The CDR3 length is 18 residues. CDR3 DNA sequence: TGTGCCAGCAGCTTGGGACTAGCGGGGGAGTCCTCCTACAATGAGCAGTTCTTC. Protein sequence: CASSLGLAGESSYNEQFF.

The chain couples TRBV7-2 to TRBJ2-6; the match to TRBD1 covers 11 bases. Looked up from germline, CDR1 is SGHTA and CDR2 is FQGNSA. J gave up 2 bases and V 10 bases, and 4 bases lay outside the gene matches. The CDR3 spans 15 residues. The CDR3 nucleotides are TGTGCCACACGGACAGGGGGCGCTGGGGCCAACGTCCTGACTTTC. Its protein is CATRTGGAGANVLTF.

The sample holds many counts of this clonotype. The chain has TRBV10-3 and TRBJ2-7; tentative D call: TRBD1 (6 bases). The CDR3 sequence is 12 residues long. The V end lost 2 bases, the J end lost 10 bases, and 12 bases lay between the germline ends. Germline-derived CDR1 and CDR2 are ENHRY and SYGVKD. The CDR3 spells CAISEPRTVQYF. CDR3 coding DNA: TGTGCCATCAGTGAGCCAAGGACAGTACAGTACTTC.

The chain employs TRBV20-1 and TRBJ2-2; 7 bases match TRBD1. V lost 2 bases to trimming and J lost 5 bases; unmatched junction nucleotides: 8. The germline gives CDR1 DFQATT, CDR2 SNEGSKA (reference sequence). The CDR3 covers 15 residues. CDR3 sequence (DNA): TGCAGTGCTAGACCTACACAGGGGAAAACCGGGGAGCTGTTTTTT. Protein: CSARPTQGKTGELFF.

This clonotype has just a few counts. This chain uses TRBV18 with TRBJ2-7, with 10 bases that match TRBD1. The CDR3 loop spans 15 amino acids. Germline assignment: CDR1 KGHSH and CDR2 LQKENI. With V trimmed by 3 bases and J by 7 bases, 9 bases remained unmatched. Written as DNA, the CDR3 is TGTGCCAGCTCACCCGGGACAGGGGCCGTCAGGGAGCAGTACTTC. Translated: CASSPGTGAVREQYF.

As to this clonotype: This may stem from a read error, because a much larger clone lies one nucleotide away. In DNA, the CDR3 is TGTGCCTGGAAAAGGACAGCTAAAGGGACCCAGTACTTC. Translated: CAWKRTAKGTQYF. This rearrangement joins TRBV30 to TRBJ2-5, with D tentatively TRBD1 (6 bases). This CDR3 contains 13 residues. Germline CDR1 GTSNPN, CDR2 SVGIG (reference sequence). V lost 4 bases and J lost 7, with 16 bases in between. Combining the CDR3 with reference TRBV30 and TRBJ2-5 gives the whole variable domain SQTIHQWPATLVQPVGSPLSLECTVEGTSNPNLYWYRQAAGRGLQLLFYSVGIGQISSEVPQNLSASRPQDRQFILSSKKLLLSDSGFYLCAWKRTAKGTQYFGPGTRLLVL.

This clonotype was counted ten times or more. CDR3 bases: TGCGCCAGCAGCCAAGAGGAGCGTAGGATTCGGACTTACGAGCAGTACTTC. This encodes CASSQEERRIRTYEQYF. This chain joins TRBV4-1 and TRBJ2-7, with D perhaps matching TRBD2 (5 bases). In germline, CDR1 is MGHRA, CDR2 YSYEKL. Trimming cost V 0 bases and J 4 bases, with 19 bases left between them. This CDR3 region has 17 residues.

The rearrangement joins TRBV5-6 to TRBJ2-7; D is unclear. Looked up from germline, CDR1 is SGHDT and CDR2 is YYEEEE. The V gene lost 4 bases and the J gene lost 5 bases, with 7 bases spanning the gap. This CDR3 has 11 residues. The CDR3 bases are TGTGCCAGCAGCCGGACGGACGAGCAGTACTTC. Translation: CASSRTDEQYF.

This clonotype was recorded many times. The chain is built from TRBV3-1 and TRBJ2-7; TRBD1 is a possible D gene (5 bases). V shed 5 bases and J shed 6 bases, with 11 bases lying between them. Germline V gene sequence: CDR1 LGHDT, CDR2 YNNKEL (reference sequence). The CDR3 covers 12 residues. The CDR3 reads CASSTRVGEQYF. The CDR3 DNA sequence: TGTGCCAGCAGCACCAGGGTGGGCGAGCAGTACTTC.

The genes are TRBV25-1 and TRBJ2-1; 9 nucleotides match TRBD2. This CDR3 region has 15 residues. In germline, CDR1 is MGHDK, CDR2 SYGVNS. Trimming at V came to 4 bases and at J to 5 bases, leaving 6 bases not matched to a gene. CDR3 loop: CASSVAGVGNNEQFF. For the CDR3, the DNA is TGTGCCAGCAGTGTAGCGGGAGTAGGGAACAATGAGCAGTTCTTC.

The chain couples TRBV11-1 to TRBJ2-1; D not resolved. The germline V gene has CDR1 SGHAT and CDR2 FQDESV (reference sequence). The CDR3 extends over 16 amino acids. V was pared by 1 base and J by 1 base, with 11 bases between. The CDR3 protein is CASSLGIGISYNEQFF. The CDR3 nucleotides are TGTGCCAGCAGCTTAGGAATAGGGATATCCTACAATGAGCAGTTCTTC.

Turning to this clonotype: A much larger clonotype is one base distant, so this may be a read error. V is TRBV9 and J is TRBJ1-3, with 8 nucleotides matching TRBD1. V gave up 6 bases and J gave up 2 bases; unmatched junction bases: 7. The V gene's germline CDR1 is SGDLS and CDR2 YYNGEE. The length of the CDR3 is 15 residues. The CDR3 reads CASIQQGGPGNTIYF. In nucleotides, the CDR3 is TGTGCCAGCATTCAACAGGGGGGTCCTGGAAACACCATATATTTT.

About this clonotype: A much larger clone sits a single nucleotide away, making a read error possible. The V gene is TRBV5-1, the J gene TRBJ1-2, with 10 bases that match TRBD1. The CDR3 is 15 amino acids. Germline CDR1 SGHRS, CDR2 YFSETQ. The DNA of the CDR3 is TGCGCCAGCAGCCCCCCCGGGGACAGGGGCTATGACTACACCTTC. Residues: CASSPPGDRGYDYTF. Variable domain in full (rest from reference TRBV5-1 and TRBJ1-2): KAGVTQTPRYLIKTRGQQVTLSCSPISGHRSVSWYQQTPGQGLQFLFEYFSETQRNKGNFPGRFSGRQFSNSRSEMNVSTLELGDSALYLCASSPPGDRGYDYTFGSGTRLTVV.

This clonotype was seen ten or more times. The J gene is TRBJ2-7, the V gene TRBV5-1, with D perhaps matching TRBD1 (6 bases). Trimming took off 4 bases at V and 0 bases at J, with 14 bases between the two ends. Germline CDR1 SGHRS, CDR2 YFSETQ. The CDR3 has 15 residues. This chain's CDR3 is CASSANTGLSYEQYF. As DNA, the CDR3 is TGCGCCAGCAGCGCTAATACAGGGCTCTCCTACGAGCAGTACTTC.

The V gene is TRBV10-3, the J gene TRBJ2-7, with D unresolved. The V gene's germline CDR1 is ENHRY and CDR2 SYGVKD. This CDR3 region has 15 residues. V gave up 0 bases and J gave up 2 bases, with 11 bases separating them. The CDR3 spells CAISESLGATYEQYF. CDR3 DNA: TGTGCCATCAGTGAGTCGTTGGGTGCAACCTACGAGCAGTACTTC.

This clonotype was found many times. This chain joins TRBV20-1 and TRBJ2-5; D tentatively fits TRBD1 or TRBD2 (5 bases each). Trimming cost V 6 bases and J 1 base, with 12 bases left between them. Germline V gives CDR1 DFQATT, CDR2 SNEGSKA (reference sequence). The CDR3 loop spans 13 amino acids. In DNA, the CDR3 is TGCAGTGCCATACGGGGCCCCCAAGAGACCCAGTACTTC. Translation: CSAIRGPQETQYF.

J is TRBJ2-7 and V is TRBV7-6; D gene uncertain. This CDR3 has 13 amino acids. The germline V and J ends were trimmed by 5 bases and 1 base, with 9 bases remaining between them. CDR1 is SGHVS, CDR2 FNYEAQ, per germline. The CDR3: CASSPSVSYEQYF. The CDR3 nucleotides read TGTGCCAGCAGCCCCTCTGTATCCTACGAGCAGTACTTC.

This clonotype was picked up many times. The CDR3 reads CASSPRVGGAGSPLHF. CDR3 bases: TGTGCCAGCAGTCCGCGAGTGGGGGGCGCGGGGTCACCCCTCCACTTT. This chain links TRBV6-1 with TRBJ1-6; tentative D call: TRBD1 (6 bases). The CDR3 consists of 16 residues. The germline CDR1 and CDR2 sequences are MNHNS and SASEGT. V shed 5 bases and J shed 10 bases, with 21 bases lying between them.

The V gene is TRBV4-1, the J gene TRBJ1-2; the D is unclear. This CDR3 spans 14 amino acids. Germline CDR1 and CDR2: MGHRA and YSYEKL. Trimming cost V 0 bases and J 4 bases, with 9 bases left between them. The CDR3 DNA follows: TGCGCCAGCAGCCAAGAAAGCTCTTTCTATGGCTACACCTTC. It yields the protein CASSQESSFYGYTF.